One sample yielded the 31 T cell receptor beta chains listed below, sequenced in a study of shared clonotypes between healthy human individuals. Sequenced by immunoSEQ multiplex PCR; TCRdb stores in-frame clones only, minus some. The sample lists over 1.4 million clones; roughly 96% were seen once. The sample was naive CD4+ T cells sorted from blood. As to subset: CD45RA+ positively selected. These TCRs come from a man younger than 45 in good health.

The gene calls are TRBV25-1 and TRBJ2-3, with no clear D. The germline gives CDR1 MGHDK, CDR2 SYGVNS. The ends were cut back, 6 bases at V and 0 bases at J, with 7 bases in the middle. This CDR3 region has 13 residues. CDR3 in DNA: TGTGCCAGCAGGAAACAGAGCACAGATACGCAGTATTTT. Translation gives CASRKQSTDTQYF.

This chain uses TRBV5-1 with TRBJ2-3; no definite D call. V shed 5 bases and J shed 4 bases, with 14 bases lying between them. This CDR3 is 14 amino acids long. Germline CDR1 is SGHRS and CDR2 is YFSETQ. CDR3 DNA: TGCGCCAGCAGGCCGGCGGCGAGAGCAGATACGCAGTATTTT. It specifies CASRPAARADTQYF.

The rearrangement links TRBV9 to TRBJ2-1, with 16 bases identical to TRBD2. This CDR3 has 20 residues. Per germline, CDR1 SGDLS and CDR2 YYNGEE. V gave up 3 bases and J gave up 0 bases; unmatched junction bases: 9. In nucleotides, the CDR3 is TGTGCCAGCAGCGCCCGGGCCGGGACTAGCGGGAGGGCCTCCTACAATGAGCAGTTCTTC. It is translated as CASSARAGTSGRASYNEQFF.

The rearrangement joins TRBV5-1 to TRBJ2-3; D possibly corresponds to TRBD2 (6 bases). The CDR3 totals 14 residues. The germline CDR1 and CDR2 sequences are SGHRS and YFSETQ. Trimming stripped 1 base from V and 7 bases from J, with 13 bases between. CDR3 DNA sequence: TGCGCCAGCAGCTTGCGAACTAGCCGAAATACGCAGTATTTT. Translation: CASSLRTSRNTQYF.

The rearrangement uses TRBV27 and TRBJ2-2; D is perhaps TRBD2 (5 bases). Trimming removed 10 bases at V and 6 bases at J, with 18 bases between. This CDR3 has 14 amino acids. Germline V gene lookup returns CDR1 MNHEY and CDR2 SMNVEV (reference sequence). The CDR3, as DNA: TGTGCCACCCAAACTAGTGGTATCCCCGGGGAGCTGTTTTTT. Residues: CATQTSGIPGELFF.

In the case of this clone: The same CDR3 arises from other DNA sequences in this sample as well. The chain recombines TRBV7-9 with TRBJ2-1, with a possible D match to TRBD1 (6 bases). The CDR3 contains 15 residues. Germline assignment: CDR1 SEHNR and CDR2 FQNEAQ (reference sequence). Deletions cut 3 bases from V and 4 bases from J, with 13 bases between. The CDR3 region has the DNA TGTGCCAGCAGCTTGCGGCAGGGGCGATACAATGAGCAGTTCTTC. Its translation is CASSLRQGRYNEQFF.

The V gene is TRBV6-6, the J gene TRBJ2-7; D is perhaps TRBD2 (6 bases). The CDR3 length is 15 residues. The V and J ends lost 5 bases and 0 bases respectively, with 14 bases between them. Germline assignment: CDR1 MNHNY and CDR2 SVGAGI (reference sequence). This CDR3 reads CASSIFGGLSYEQYF. The CDR3, as DNA: TGTGCCAGCAGTATTTTCGGGGGTCTCTCCTACGAGCAGTACTTC.

The count of this clone is one. This rearrangement joins TRBV5-1 to TRBJ1-3; D perhaps matches TRBD1 (6 bases). The CDR3 runs to 16 residues. Trimming cost V 5 bases and J 2 bases, with 17 bases left between them. Germline CDR1 and CDR2: SGHRS and YFSETQ. CDR3 coding DNA: TGCGCCAGCAGATCAGGGGACGGCGTCGCTGGAAACACCATATATTTT. Translating it yields CASRSGDGVAGNTIYF.

The chain carries TRBV28 and TRBJ1-3, with D perhaps TRBD1 (5 bases). This CDR3 is 13 amino acids long. The germline V and J ends were trimmed by 5 bases and 10 bases, with 15 bases remaining between them. Germline V gene lookup returns CDR1 MDHEN and CDR2 SYDVKM. The CDR3 loop is CASSPSPGRTIYF. The CDR3 nucleotides are TGTGCCAGCAGTCCCAGTCCAGGGAGAACCATATATTTT.

In DNA form, the CDR3 reads TGTGCCATCAGACAGCGGGATAACACCGGGGAGCTGTTTTTT. It yields the protein CAIRQRDNTGELFF. This chain links TRBV10-3 with TRBJ2-2; TRBD2 aligns across 7 bases. The V gene end was trimmed by 6 bases and the J gene end by 2 bases; junction bases not matched to a gene: 3. The V gene's germline CDR1 is ENHRY and CDR2 SYGVKD. The CDR3 length is 14 residues.

The gene calls are TRBV5-1 and TRBJ2-3; the match to TRBD1 covers 7 bases. The trim removed 3 bases at V and 6 bases at J, leaving 1 base unmatched. In germline, CDR1 is SGHRS, CDR2 YFSETQ. There are 12 residues in the CDR3. This CDR3 reads CASSSTGDTQYF. CDR3 nucleotides: TGCGCCAGCAGCTCGACAGGGGATACGCAGTATTTT.

This chain uses TRBV6-1 with TRBJ2-7; D is undetermined. V dropped 5 bases and J dropped 2 bases, with 16 bases sitting between them. Per germline, CDR1 MNHNS and CDR2 SASEGT. The CDR3 runs 15 residues. The CDR3 loop reads CASSTPSSYAYEQYF. The DNA of the CDR3 is TGTGCCAGCAGTACGCCAAGTAGCTACGCCTACGAGCAGTACTTC.

Regarding this clone: Distinct nucleotide sequences in the sample also encode this CDR3. This chain uses TRBV5-1 with TRBJ1-2; weak D call: TRBD1 (5 bases). The CDR3 contains 14 residues. V was cut by 0 bases and J by 5 bases, with 11 bases left in between. Germline V lookup: CDR1 SGHRS, CDR2 YFSETQ. The CDR3 DNA follows: TGCGCCAGCAGCTTGGTGGTGGGGGATTATGGCTACACCTTC. It translates to CASSLVVGDYGYTF. Supplemented by reference TRBV5-1 and TRBJ1-2, the full variable domain reads KAGVTQTPRYLIKTRGQQVTLSCSPISGHRSVSWYQQTPGQGLQFLFEYFSETQRNKGNFPGRFSGRQFSNSRSEMNVSTLELGDSALYLCASSLVVGDYGYTFGSGTRLTVV.

The rearrangement joins TRBV28 to TRBJ2-2; D gene uncertain. V was trimmed by 4 bases and J by 1 base, leaving 7 bases between them. Germline CDR1 is MDHEN and CDR2 is SYDVKM. The CDR3 has 14 amino acids. The CDR3 DNA reads as TGTGCCAGCAGTTCAGCGCAGAACACCGGGGAGCTGTTTTTT. This encodes CASSSAQNTGELFF. Together with reference TRBV28 and TRBJ2-2, the CDR3 gives the full variable domain: DVKVTQSSRYLVKRTGEKVFLECVQDMDHENMFWYRQDPGLGLRLIYFSYDVKMKEKGDIPEGYSVSREKKERFSLILESASTNQTSMYLCASSSAQNTGELFFGEGSRLTVL.

The rearrangement links TRBV4-3 to TRBJ1-5; D unresolved. Germline CDR1 is LGHNA and CDR2 is YSLEER. This CDR3 comprises 13 residues. The V end lost 0 bases, the J end lost 7 bases, and 7 bases lay between the germline ends. The CDR3 region is CASSQDRKQPQHF. For the CDR3, the DNA is TGCGCCAGCAGCCAAGATAGGAAACAGCCCCAGCATTTT.

Concerning this clone: An end of the junction does not agree with germline; a read error may underlie this. The chain recombines TRBV10-3 with TRBJ2-1, with D hard to call. CDR1 ENHRY and CDR2 SYGVKD come from the germline V gene. The CDR3 spans 15 residues. The CDR3 reads CASSSQFSSEREQFF. CDR3 bases: TGTGCCAGCAGTTCCCAATTCTCCTCGGAGAGGGAGCAGTTCTTC.

The chain uses TRBV19 and TRBJ1-5, with D maybe TRBD1 (5 bases). The CDR3 is 15 amino acids. V lost 7 bases to trimming and J lost 2 bases, with 15 bases between them. Germline CDR1 reads LNHDA; CDR2 reads SQIVND (reference sequence). This chain's CDR3 is CASTTSGQGNQPQHF. The CDR3 bases are TGTGCCAGTACCACATCGGGGCAGGGCAATCAGCCCCAGCATTTT.

The chain is built from TRBV28 and TRBJ1-1; no reliable D call. Germline-derived CDR1 and CDR2 are MDHEN and SYDVKM. The CDR3 is 15 residues long. V gave up 6 bases and J gave up 4 bases, with 18 bases separating them. CDR3 DNA sequence: TGTGCCAGCAGCACTCCCCCAACTGTTTCCACTGAAGCTTTCTTT. Protein sequence: CASSTPPTVSTEAFF.

About this clone: Other DNA sequences from this sample encode an identical CDR3 as well. CDR3 in amino acids: CASSRDDGNTIYF. DNA for the CDR3: TGCGCTTCAAGCCGGGACGACGGAAACACCATATATTTT. The J gene is TRBJ1-3, the V gene TRBV5-1; a weak D match, TRBD1 (5 bases). The germline V gene has CDR1 SGHRS and CDR2 YFSETQ. The CDR3 length is 13 residues.

The rearrangement joins TRBV18 to TRBJ2-7, with 8 bases identical to TRBD1. With 5 bases clipped from V and 2 bases from J, the junction kept 5 bases outside the gene matches. The length of the CDR3 is 14 residues. Germline CDR1 KGHSH, CDR2 LQKENI. CDR3 region: CASSSDRGTYEQYF. CDR3 in DNA: TGTGCCAGCTCATCTGACAGGGGAACCTACGAGCAGTACTTC.

The chain combines TRBV27 with TRBJ2-4, with D possibly being TRBD2 (6 bases). The CDR3 extends over 15 amino acids. Germline CDR1 reads MNHEY; CDR2 reads SMNVEV (reference sequence). V was pared by 3 bases and J by 4 bases, with 13 bases between. CDR3 amino acids: CASSFATSFKNIQYF. CDR3 nucleotides: TGTGCCAGCAGTTTCGCAACTAGCTTTAAAAACATTCAGTACTTC.

The CDR3 coding sequence is TGTGCCAGCAGCTTAAACCCCCAGGGTGTAGCTTTCTTT. This gives the protein CASSLNPQGVAFF. This rearrangement joins TRBV11-2 to TRBJ1-1, with a possible D match to TRBD1 (5 bases). This CDR3 spans 13 amino acids. Germline lookup yields CDR1 SGHAT and CDR2 FQNNGV. Trimming left V 2 bases short and J 10 bases short, with 14 bases between.

V is TRBV7-2 and J is TRBJ2-1; the D gene could be TRBD1 or TRBD2 (6 bases each). This CDR3 contains 13 residues. CDR1 and CDR2 from the germline V gene are SGHTA and FQGNSA. V was cut by 1 base and J by 9 bases, with 10 bases left in between. The CDR3 DNA is TGTGCCAGCAGCTTAGTAGGGGGAGGTGAGCAGTTCTTC. This translates into CASSLVGGGEQFF. The complete variable domain, with remaining parts taken from reference TRBV7-2 and TRBJ2-1, reads GAGVSQSPSNKVTEKGKDVELRCDPISGHTALYWYRQSLGQGLEFLIYFQGNSAPDKSGLPSDRFSAERTGGSVSTLTIQRTQQEDSAVYLCASSLVGGGEQFFGPGTRLTVL.

The rearrangement joins TRBV18 to TRBJ1-4; 8 bases are shared with TRBD1. Germline trimming cut 3 bases from V and 10 bases from J; bases unmatched to any gene: 10. The CDR3 spans 15 residues. CDR1 KGHSH and CDR2 LQKENI come from the germline V gene. This CDR3 is CASSPQRDRSRKLFF. The CDR3 DNA reads as TGTGCCAGCTCACCTCAGCGGGACAGGTCACGAAAACTGTTTTTT.

V is TRBV5-6 and J is TRBJ1-5, with a possible D match to TRBD1 (6 bases). The CDR3 is 17 amino acids. The germline V gene has CDR1 SGHDT and CDR2 YYEEEE. V shed 3 bases and J shed 2 bases, with 18 bases lying between them. The CDR3 here is CASSSDGGARGNQPQHF. The CDR3 DNA reads TGTGCCAGCAGCTCGGACGGGGGCGCGCGGGGCAATCAGCCCCAGCATTTT.

The table lists this clone with a count of one. The CDR3 spells CASSFAGELFF. As DNA, the CDR3 is TGTGCCAGCAGCTTTGCAGGGGAGCTGTTTTTT. V gene TRBV5-5 combines with J gene TRBJ2-2; D uncertain. V lost 2 bases and J lost 8, with 4 bases in between. CDR3 length: 11 residues. The germline CDR1 and CDR2 sequences are SGHKS and YYEKEE (reference sequence).

This chain joins TRBV27 and TRBJ2-7; 8 bases line up with TRBD1. Germline CDR1 is MNHEY and CDR2 is SMNVEV (reference sequence). Germline trimming cut 1 base from V and 2 bases from J; bases unmatched to any gene: 4. The CDR3 sequence is 15 residues long. This CDR3 reads CASSLFAGQAYEQYF. The CDR3 DNA reads as TGTGCCAGCAGTTTATTCGCGGGACAGGCCTACGAGCAGTACTTC.

This clone was detected a few times. The rearrangement joins TRBV5-1 to TRBJ2-2, with 8 bases lining up with TRBD1. J lost 7 bases, V lost 7 bases, and 15 bases had no gene match. The CDR3 covers 16 residues. Looked up from germline, CDR1 is SGHRS and CDR2 is YFSETQ. CDR3 loop: CASRPTGAPAGGELFF. The CDR3 coding sequence is TGCGCCAGCCGCCCGACAGGGGCACCGGCAGGCGGGGAGCTGTTTTTT.

J is TRBJ1-4 and V is TRBV5-1; the D gene is possibly TRBD1 (5 bases). Trimming left V 0 bases short and J 5 bases short, with 14 bases between. Looked up from germline, CDR1 is SGHRS and CDR2 is YFSETQ. This CDR3 has 16 amino acids. The CDR3 sequence is CASSLALGTENEKLFF. For the CDR3, the DNA is TGCGCCAGCAGCTTGGCCTTAGGGACGGAGAATGAAAAACTGTTTTTT. Combining the CDR3 with reference TRBV5-1 and TRBJ1-4 gives the whole variable domain KAGVTQTPRYLIKTRGQQVTLSCSPISGHRSVSWYQQTPGQGLQFLFEYFSETQRNKGNFPGRFSGRQFSNSRSEMNVSTLELGDSALYLCASSLALGTENEKLFFGSGTQLSVL.

The chain carries TRBV9 and TRBJ1-1; TRBD1 matches at 7 bases. The germline CDR1 and CDR2 sequences are SGDLS and YYNGEE. The CDR3 sequence is 12 residues long. V was pared by 3 bases and J by 11 bases, with 7 bases of the junction left unmatched. DNA for the CDR3: TGTGCCAGCAGCGCGCCACAGGGGCCGGCTTTCTTT. This sequence encodes CASSAPQGPAFF. Full variable domain (rest looked up from reference TRBV9 and TRBJ1-1): DSGVTQTPKHLITATGQRVTLRCSPRSGDLSVYWYQQSLDQGLQFLIQYYNGEERAKGNILERFSAQQFPDLHSELNLSSLELGDSALYFCASSAPQGPAFFGQGTRLTVV.

The chain is built from TRBV7-2 and TRBJ1-2; D possibly corresponds to TRBD1 (5 bases). Trimming took 3 bases from V and 7 from J, leaving 15 bases between them. Germline V gene lookup returns CDR1 SGHTA and CDR2 FQGNSA. CDR3 length: 14 residues. This CDR3 reads CASSLVGGWGGYTF. CDR3 in DNA: TGTGCCAGCAGCTTGGTCGGGGGTTGGGGTGGCTACACCTTC.